The present T cell receptor beta chain was sequenced within a study of beta chain features in type 1 diabetes. The entirety of the isolated RNA underwent reverse transcription, so expressed TCRB transcripts were sequenced. Sequencing used immunoSEQ multiplex PCR; TCRdb keeps in-frame clones, though not all of them. The sample shows hundreds of thousands of clones, less than 20% of them seen only once. This CDR3 comprises 15 residues. Germline V CDR1 and CDR2: LGHNA, YNFKEQ. J lost 3 bases, V lost 1 base, and 2 bases had no gene match. This clonotype was sampled from a man between 18 and 35 years old in good health. The sequencing sample was made of naive CD4+ T cells from blood. This chain links TRBV4-2 with TRBJ2-2, with 7 bases that match TRBD2. The CDR3 nucleotides read TGTGCCAGCAGCCAAGCGGGAGGAGACACCGGGGAGCTGTTTTTT. It is translated as CASSQAGGDTGELFF.